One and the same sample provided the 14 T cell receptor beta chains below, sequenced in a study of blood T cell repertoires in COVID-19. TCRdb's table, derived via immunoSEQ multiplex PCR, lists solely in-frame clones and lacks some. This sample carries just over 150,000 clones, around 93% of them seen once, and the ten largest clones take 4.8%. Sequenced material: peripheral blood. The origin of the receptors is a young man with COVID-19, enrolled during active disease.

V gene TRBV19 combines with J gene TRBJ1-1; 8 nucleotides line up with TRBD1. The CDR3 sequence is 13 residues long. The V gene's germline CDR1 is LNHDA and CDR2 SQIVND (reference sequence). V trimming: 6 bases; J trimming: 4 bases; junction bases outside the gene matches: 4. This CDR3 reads CASSFDRGTEAFF. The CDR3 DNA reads TGTGCCAGTAGCTTTGACAGGGGCACTGAAGCTTTCTTT.

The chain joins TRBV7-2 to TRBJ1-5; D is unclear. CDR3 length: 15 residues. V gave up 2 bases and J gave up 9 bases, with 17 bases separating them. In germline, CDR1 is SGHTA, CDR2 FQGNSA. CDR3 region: CASSLHWAPTRPQHF. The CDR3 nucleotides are TGTGCCAGCAGCTTACACTGGGCCCCGACGAGGCCCCAGCATTTT.

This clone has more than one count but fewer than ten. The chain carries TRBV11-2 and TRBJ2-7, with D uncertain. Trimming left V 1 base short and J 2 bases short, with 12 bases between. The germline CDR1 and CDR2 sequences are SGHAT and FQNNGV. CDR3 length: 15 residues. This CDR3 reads CASSLGLSEAYEQYF. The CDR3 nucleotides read TGTGCCAGCAGCTTAGGTTTGTCAGAAGCCTACGAGCAGTACTTC.

CDR3 in amino acids: CASGGQVLNEKLFF. CDR3 sequence (DNA): TGTGCTAGTGGGGGACAGGTCCTTAATGAAAAACTGTTTTTT. The chain couples TRBV12-5 to TRBJ1-4; TRBD1 matches at 8 bases. Germline V gene data show CDR1 as LGHNT and CDR2 as FRNRAP. J lost 4 bases, V lost 6 bases, and 4 bases had no gene match. This CDR3 spans 14 amino acids.

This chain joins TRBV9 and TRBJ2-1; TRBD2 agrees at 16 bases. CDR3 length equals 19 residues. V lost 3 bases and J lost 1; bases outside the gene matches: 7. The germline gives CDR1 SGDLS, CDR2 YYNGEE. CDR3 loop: CASSEDGTSGGASYNEQFF. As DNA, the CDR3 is TGTGCCAGCAGCGAGGACGGGACTAGCGGGGGGGCATCCTACAATGAGCAGTTCTTC.

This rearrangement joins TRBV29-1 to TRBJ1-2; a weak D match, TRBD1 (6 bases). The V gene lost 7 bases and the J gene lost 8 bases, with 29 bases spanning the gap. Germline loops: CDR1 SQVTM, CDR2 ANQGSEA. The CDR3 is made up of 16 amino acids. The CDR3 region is CSAERRPGTTVTGYTF. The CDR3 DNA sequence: TGCAGCGCCGAAAGGCGTCCCGGGACAACGGTTACGGGCTACACCTTC.

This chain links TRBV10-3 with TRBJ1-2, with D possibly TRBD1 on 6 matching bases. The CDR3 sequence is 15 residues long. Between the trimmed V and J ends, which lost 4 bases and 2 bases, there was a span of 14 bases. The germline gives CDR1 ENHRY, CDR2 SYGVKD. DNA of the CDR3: TGTGCCATCAGTGTTCCGGGGGGCCTAAACTATGGCTACACCTTC. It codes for CAISVPGGLNYGYTF.

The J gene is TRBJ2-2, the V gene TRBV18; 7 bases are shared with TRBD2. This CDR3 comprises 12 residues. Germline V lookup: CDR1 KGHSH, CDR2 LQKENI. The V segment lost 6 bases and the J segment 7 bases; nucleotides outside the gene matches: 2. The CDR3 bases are TGTGCCAGCTCGCCGGGAGGCGGGGAGCTGTTTTTT. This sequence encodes CASSPGGGELFF. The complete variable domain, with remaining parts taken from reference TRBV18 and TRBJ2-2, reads NAGVMQNPRHLVRRRGQEARLRCSPMKGHSHVYWYRQLPEEGLKFMVYLQKENIIDESGMPKERFSAEFPKEGPSILRIQQVVRGDSAAYFCASSPGGGELFFGEGSRLTVL.

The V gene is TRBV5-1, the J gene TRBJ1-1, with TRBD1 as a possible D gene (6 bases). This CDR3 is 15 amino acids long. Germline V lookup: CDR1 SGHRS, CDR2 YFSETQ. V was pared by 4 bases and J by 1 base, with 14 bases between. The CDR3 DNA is TGCGCCAGCAGCACATCGGGACAAGCGAACACTGAAGCTTTCTTT. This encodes CASSTSGQANTEAFF.

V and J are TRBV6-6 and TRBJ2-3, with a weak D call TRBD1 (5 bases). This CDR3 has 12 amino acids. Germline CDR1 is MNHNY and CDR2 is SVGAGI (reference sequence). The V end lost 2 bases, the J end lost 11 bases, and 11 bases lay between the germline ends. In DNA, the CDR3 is TGTGCCAGCAGTTACGGGGCTCCGGGGCAGTATTTT. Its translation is CASSYGAPGQYF.

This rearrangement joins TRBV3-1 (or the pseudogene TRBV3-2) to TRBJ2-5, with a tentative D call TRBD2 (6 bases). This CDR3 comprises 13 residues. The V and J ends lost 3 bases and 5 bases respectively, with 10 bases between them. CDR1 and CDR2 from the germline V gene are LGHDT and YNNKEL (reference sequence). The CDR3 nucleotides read TGTGCCAGCAGCCATAGCGGTCGCGAGACCCAGTACTTC. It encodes CASSHSGRETQYF.

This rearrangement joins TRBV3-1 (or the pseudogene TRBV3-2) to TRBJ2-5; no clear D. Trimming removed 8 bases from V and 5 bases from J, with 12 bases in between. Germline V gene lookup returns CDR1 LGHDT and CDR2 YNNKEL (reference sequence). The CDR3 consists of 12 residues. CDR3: CASGDAGETQYF. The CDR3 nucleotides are TGTGCCAGCGGAGATGCTGGTGAGACCCAGTACTTC.

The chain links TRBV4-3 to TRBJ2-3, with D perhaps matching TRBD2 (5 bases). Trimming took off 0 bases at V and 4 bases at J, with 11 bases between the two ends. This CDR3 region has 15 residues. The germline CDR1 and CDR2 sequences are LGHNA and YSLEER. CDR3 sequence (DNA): TGCGCCAGCAGCCAAGATTGGGGAGTAGCAGATACGCAGTATTTT. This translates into CASSQDWGVADTQYF.

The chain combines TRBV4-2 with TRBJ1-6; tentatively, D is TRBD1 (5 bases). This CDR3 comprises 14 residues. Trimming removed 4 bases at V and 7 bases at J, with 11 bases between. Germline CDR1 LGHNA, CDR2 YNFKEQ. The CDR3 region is CASSPRGANSPLHF. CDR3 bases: TGTGCCAGCAGCCCCCGCGGGGCAAATTCACCCCTCCACTTT.